This T cell receptor beta chain was captured by sequencing in a study of T cell responses to AZD1222 COVID-19 vaccine. CDR1 and CDR2 from the germline V gene are SGDLS and YYNGEE. The CDR3 is 15 residues long. Trimming left V 0 bases short and J 3 bases short, with 12 bases between. The protocol was immunoSEQ multiplex PCR, while the TCRdb copy is restricted to in-frame clones and leaves out a portion. Among some 130,000 clones, approximately 83% were seen once, and the ten largest hold less than 9.5%. The chain is built from TRBV9 and TRBJ1-1; D is unresolved. Specimen: peripheral blood, collected on day 0 of AZD1222 vaccination. The receptor was isolated from an adult in good health. CDR3 sequence: CASSVEADPYTEAFF. As DNA, the CDR3 is TGTGCCAGCAGCGTAGAAGCGGACCCCTACACTGAAGCTTTCTTT.